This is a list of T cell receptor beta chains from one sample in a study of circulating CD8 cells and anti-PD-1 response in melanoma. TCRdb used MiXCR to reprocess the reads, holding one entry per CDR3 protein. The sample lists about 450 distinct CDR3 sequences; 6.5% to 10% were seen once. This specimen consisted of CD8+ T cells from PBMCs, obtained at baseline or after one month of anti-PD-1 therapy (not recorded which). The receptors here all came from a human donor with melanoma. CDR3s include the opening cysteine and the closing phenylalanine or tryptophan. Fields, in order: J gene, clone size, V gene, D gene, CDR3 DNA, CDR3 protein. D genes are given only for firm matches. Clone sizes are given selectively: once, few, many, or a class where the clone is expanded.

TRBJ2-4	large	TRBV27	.	TGTGCCAGCAGTTTCTCCCCCGGGTATTTAGAAATTCAGTACTTC	CASSFSPGYLEIQYF
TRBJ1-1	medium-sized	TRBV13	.	TGTGCCAGCAGCCCGGACGGACCGAACACTGAAGCTTTCTTT	CASSPDGPNTEAFF
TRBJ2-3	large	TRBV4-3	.	TGCGCCAGCAGCCAATTTGGCGGCGACACAGATACGCAGTATTTT	CASSQFGGDTDTQYF
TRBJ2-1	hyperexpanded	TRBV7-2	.	TGTGCCAGCAGCTCCGGCTCGGGGGCCTACAATGAGCAGTTCTTC	CASSSGSGAYNEQFF
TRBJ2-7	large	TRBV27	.	TGTGCCAGCAGTTTATCGGCCAGGACCTACGAGCAGTACTTC	CASSLSARTYEQYF
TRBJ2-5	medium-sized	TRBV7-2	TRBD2	TGTGCCAGCAGCTTAGTTGCTAGCGGGGGCAAAGAGACCCAGTACTTC	CASSLVASGGKETQYF
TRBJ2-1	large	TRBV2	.	TGTGCCAGCAGTGATCCGGGGGCCTCCTACAATGAGCAGTTCTTC	CASSDPGASYNEQFF
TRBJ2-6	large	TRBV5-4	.	TGTGCCAGCAACCCCCTACAGTCGAACTCTGGGGCCAACGTCCTGACTTTC	CASNPLQSNSGANVLTF
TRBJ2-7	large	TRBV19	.	TGTGCCAGTAGTATACGGACCGGATCCTACGAGCAGTACTTC	CASSIRTGSYEQYF
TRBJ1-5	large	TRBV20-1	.	TGCAGTGCTAGTAGTCCGGCCTTGCCGAGCAATCAGCCCCAGCATTTT	CSASSPALPSNQPQHF
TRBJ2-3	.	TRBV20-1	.	TGCAGTGCTAGCGACGGGAGCCTGGAAGATACGCAGTATTTT	CSASDGSLEDTQYF
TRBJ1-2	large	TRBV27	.	TGTGCCAGCAGTTTCGGTAGGGACTATGGCTACACCTTC	CASSFGRDYGYTF
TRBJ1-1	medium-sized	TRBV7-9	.	TGTGCCAGCAGCTTCTTCTTCGGACAGCTCACATCTGAAGCTTTCTTT	CASSFFFGQLTSEAFF
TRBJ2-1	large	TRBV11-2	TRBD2	TGTGCCAGCAGGGGGATTTTTGGGACTAGCTCCTATGAGCAGTTCTTC	CASRGIFGTSSYEQFF
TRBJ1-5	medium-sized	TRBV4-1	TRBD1	TGCGCCAGCAGCCTGGGACAGACTAGCAATCAGCCCCAGCATTTT	CASSLGQTSNQPQHF
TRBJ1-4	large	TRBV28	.	TGTGCCAGCAGTTCCACCAAGTATAATGAAAAACTGTTTTTT	CASSSTKYNEKLFF
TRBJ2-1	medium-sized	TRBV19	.	TGTGCCAGTAGTCCCCAGTATGCCTACAATGAGCAGTTCTTC	CASSPQYAYNEQFF
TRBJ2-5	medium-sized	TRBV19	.	TGTGCCAGTAGTAAGGAGCGAACCCAAGAGACCCAGTACTTC	CASSKERTQETQYF
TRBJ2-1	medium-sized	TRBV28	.	TGTGCCAGCAGTTCACGCCGGGACGGATTATACAATGAGCAGTTCTTC	CASSSRRDGLYNEQFF
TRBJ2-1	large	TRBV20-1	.	TGCAGTGCCTCCGGGGGCAATGAGCAGTTCTTC	CSASGGNEQFF
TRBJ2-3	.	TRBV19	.	TGTGCGTCCCGGGAGACAGGGAACACAGATACGCAGTATTTT	CASRETGNTDTQYF
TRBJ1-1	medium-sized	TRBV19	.	TGTGCCAGTAGTATATGGGGCAGAAAAAACACTGAAGCTTTCTTT	CASSIWGRKNTEAFF
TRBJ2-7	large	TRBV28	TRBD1	TGTGCCAGCAGTTCCCGAACAGGGGATAGAGGCCAGGATGTCTACGAGCAGTACTTC	CASSSRTGDRGQDVYEQYF
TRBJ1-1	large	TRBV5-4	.	TGTGCCAGCAGCGCGGGTTACACTGAAGCTTTCTTT	CASSAGYTEAFF
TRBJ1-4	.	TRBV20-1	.	TGCAGTGCTAGATCGACAGCAACTAATGAAAAACTGTTTTTT	CSARSTATNEKLFF
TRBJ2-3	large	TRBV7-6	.	TGTGCCAGCAGCCCCTTCCTCGGGGGCATACTCACAGATACGCAGTATTTT	CASSPFLGGILTDTQYF
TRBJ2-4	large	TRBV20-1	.	TGCAGTGCTCCGTCAGCGGTCGTAGCCAAAAACATTCAGTACTTC	CSAPSAVVAKNIQYF
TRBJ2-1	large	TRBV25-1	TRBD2	TGTGCCAGCAGTGAATGGGGAATAGCGGGATACTCATACAATGAGCAGTTCTTC	CASSEWGIAGYSYNEQFF
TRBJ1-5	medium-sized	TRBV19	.	TGTGCCAGTAGCCCCCTGGGATTGAATCAGCCCCAGCATTTT	CASSPLGLNQPQHF
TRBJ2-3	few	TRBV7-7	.	TGTGCTAGCAGCTTATTAAAGACAGATACGCAGTATTTT	CASSLLKTDTQYF
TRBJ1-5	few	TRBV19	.	TGTGCCAGTAATTCGGGACAACTTAGCAATCAGCCCCAGCATTTT	CASNSGQLSNQPQHF
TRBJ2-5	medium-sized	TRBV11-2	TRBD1	TGTGCCAGCAGCTTGGATTTGACAGGGTTGGCGGAGACCCAGTACTTC	CASSLDLTGLAETQYF
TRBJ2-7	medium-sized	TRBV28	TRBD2	TGTGCCAGCAGAAGTGGAAGCGGGAGGGCCTCCCTTTACGAGCAGTACTTC	CASRSGSGRASLYEQYF
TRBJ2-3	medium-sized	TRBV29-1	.	TGCAGCGTTGAAGAGGGCAGTGGTGTGGATACGCAGTATTTT	CSVEEGSGVDTQYF
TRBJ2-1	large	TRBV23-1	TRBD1	TGCGCCAGCAGTCAAACCCCCCGGGCAGGGGGCTTGTACAATGAGCAGTTCTTC	CASSQTPRAGGLYNEQFF
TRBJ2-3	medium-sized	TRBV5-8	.	TGTGCCAGCAGCCAAGCAGGGAGAGTCACAGATACGCAGTATTTT	CASSQAGRVTDTQYF
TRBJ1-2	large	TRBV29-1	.	TGCAGCGTTGAAGACGTAGGGGAGCCTGGCTACACCTTC	CSVEDVGEPGYTF
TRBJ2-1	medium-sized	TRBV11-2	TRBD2	TGTGCCAGAACCGGGACTAGCGGGGAATGGGACAATGAGCAGTTCTTC	CARTGTSGEWDNEQFF
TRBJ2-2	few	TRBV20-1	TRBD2	TGCAGTGCTAGTGGGCGGGGGATCACCGGGGAGCTGTTTTTT	CSASGRGITGELFF
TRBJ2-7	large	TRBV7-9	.	TGTGCCAGCAGCTTAGTTTTGACGGGGCTTTTGGACGAGCAGTACTTC	CASSLVLTGLLDEQYF
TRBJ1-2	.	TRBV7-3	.	TGTGCCAGCAGCGCACCCGACCAGGACTATGGCTACACCTTC	CASSAPDQDYGYTF
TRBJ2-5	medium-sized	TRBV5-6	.	TGTGCCAGCAGCTTGGAGGGCCCCGACCAAGAGACCCAGTACTTC	CASSLEGPDQETQYF
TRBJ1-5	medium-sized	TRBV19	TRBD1	TGTGCCAGCGACTACTGGGGGACAGGGGCAGGGCAGCCCCAGCATTTT	CASDYWGTGAGQPQHF
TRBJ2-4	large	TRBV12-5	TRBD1	TGTGCTAGTGGTTTGGGAAAAGGACAGGGAATAGCCAAAAACATTCAGTACTTC	CASGLGKGQGIAKNIQYF
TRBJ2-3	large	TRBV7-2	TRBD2	TGTGCCAGCAGCTTATTGGGGGGGGTGCCAGATACGCAGTATTTT	CASSLLGGVPDTQYF
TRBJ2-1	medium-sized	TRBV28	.	TGTGCCAGCAGTCCCCTGGCTTCGACACAAAGCTCCTACAATGAGCAGTTCTTC	CASSPLASTQSSYNEQFF
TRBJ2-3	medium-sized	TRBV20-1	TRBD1	TGCGGCTATGACAGGGGGCTCACAGATACGCAGTATTTT	CGYDRGLTDTQYF
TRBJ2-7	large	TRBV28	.	TGTGCCAGCAGTCCCCGGACTGCACCTTACGAGCAGTACTTC	CASSPRTAPYEQYF
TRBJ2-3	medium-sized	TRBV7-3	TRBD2	TGTGCCAGCAGCTCAAGCGGGGGGGCAATAGATACGCAGTATTTT	CASSSSGGAIDTQYF
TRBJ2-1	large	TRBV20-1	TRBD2	TGCAGTGCTAGATATCAGGGGACTAGCGGGAAGTACAATGAGCAGTTCTTC	CSARYQGTSGKYNEQFF
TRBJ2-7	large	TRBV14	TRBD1	TGTGCCAGCAGCCAAGTCGTCGGGGGGACAGGGTACGAGCAGTACTTC	CASSQVVGGTGYEQYF
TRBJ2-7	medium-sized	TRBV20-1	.	TGCAGTGCTAGAGATTCCGGGAGCTCCTACGAGCAGTACTTC	CSARDSGSSYEQYF
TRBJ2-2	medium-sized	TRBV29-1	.	TGCAGCGTTGATTCTTTGGGATCGAACACCGGGGAGCTGTTTTTT	CSVDSLGSNTGELFF
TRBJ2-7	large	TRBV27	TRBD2	TGTGCCAGCAGTTCAACCCTCAGCGGGAACGAGCAGTACTTC	CASSSTLSGNEQYF
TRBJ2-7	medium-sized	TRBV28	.	TGTGCCAGCACCCCCATCGCGGCTAGTCTCTCCTACGAGCAGTACTTC	CASTPIAASLSYEQYF
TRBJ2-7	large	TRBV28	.	TGTGCCAGCAGTTCAGGGGTCCCCTACGAGCAGTACTTC	CASSSGVPYEQYF
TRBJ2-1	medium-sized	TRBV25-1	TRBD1	TGTGCCAGCAGTTCCGGGACAGGGGTCTACAATGAGCAGTTCTTC	CASSSGTGVYNEQFF